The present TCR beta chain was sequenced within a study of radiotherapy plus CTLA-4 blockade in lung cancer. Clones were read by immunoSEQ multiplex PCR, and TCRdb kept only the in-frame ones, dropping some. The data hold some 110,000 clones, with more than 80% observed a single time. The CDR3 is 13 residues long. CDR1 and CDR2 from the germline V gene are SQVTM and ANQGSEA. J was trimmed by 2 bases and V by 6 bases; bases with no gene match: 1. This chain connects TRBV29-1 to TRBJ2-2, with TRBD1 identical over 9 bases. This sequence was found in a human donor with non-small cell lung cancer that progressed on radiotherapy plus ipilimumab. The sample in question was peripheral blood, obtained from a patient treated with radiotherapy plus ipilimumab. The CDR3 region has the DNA TGCAGCGTGGACAGGGGTAACACCGGGGAGCTGTTTTTT. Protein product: CSVDRGNTGELFF.